A selection of T cell receptor beta chains follows, all from one sample in a study of blood T cell repertoires in COVID-19. The table came from immunoSEQ multiplex PCR; TCRdb's copy has only in-frame clones and leaves some out. The profile shows roughly 250,000 clones, roughly 80% of them singletons. Sequencing used peripheral blood. The receptors come from a woman older than 75 with acute or convalescent COVID-19. The CDR3 runs from the conserved cysteine through the conserved F or W. The order of the fields is V gene, clone size, J gene, CDR3 length, D gene, CDR3 protein, CDR3 DNA. A D gene is named only where the DNA matches it firmly. The size field is filled for only some rows; it gives once, few, many or a size class.

v_gene: TRBV3-1/TRBV3-2; abundance: .; j_gene: TRBJ2-5; len: 15; d_gene: TRBD1; CDR3aa: CASSFRGSQAETQYF; CDR3nt: TGTGCCAGCAGCTTCAGGGGGTCGCAAGCGGAGACCCAGTACTTC
v_gene: TRBV2; abundance: .; j_gene: TRBJ1-3; len: 16; d_gene: TRBD1; CDR3aa: CASRGDRSPPGNTIYF; CDR3nt: TGTGCCAGCAGGGGGGACAGGTCCCCACCGGGAAACACCATATATTTT
v_gene: TRBV6-2/TRBV6-3; abundance: few; j_gene: TRBJ2-3; len: 16; d_gene: TRBD2; CDR3aa: CASSDLAGVPRDTQYF; CDR3nt: TGTGCCAGCAGTGACCTAGCGGGAGTACCCCGGGATACGCAGTATTTT
v_gene: TRBV5-1; abundance: .; j_gene: TRBJ1-4; len: 14; d_gene: .; CDR3aa: CASSLGRSNEKLFF; CDR3nt: TGCGCCAGCAGCTTGGGCAGGTCTAATGAAAAACTGTTTTTT
v_gene: TRBV28; abundance: once; j_gene: TRBJ1-2; len: 15; d_gene: TRBD1; CDR3aa: CASIPLGTGNYGYTF; CDR3nt: TGTGCCAGCATCCCCCTAGGGACAGGGAACTATGGCTACACCTTC
v_gene: TRBV28; abundance: few; j_gene: TRBJ1-2; len: 12; d_gene: .; CDR3aa: CASADSNYGYTF; CDR3nt: TGTGCCAGCGCGGACAGTAACTATGGCTACACCTTC
v_gene: TRBV6-2/TRBV6-3; abundance: .; j_gene: TRBJ1-5; len: 16; d_gene: TRBD1; CDR3aa: CASSGGTGVSNQPQHF; CDR3nt: TGTGCCAGCAGTGGGGGGACAGGGGTGAGCAATCAGCCCCAGCATTTT
v_gene: TRBV28; abundance: .; j_gene: TRBJ2-7; len: 13; d_gene: TRBD1; CDR3aa: CASGQGGPYEQYF; CDR3nt: TGTGCCAGCGGACAGGGGGGACCCTACGAGCAGTACTTC
v_gene: TRBV5-5; abundance: .; j_gene: TRBJ1-1; len: 14; d_gene: .; CDR3aa: CASSLLGQATEAFF; CDR3nt: TGTGCCAGCAGCTTATTGGGTCAGGCCACTGAAGCTTTCTTT
v_gene: TRBV18; abundance: .; j_gene: TRBJ2-3; len: 16; d_gene: TRBD1; CDR3aa: CASSTLAGGSTDTQYF; CDR3nt: TGTGCCAGCTCAACCCTAGCAGGGGGAAGCACAGATACGCAGTATTTT
v_gene: TRBV4-1; abundance: .; j_gene: TRBJ2-7; len: 15; d_gene: .; CDR3aa: CASSQGFGQIYEQYF; CDR3nt: TGCGCCAGCAGCCAAGGGTTTGGACAGATATACGAGCAGTACTTC
v_gene: TRBV28; abundance: .; j_gene: TRBJ1-2; len: 15; d_gene: TRBD1; CDR3aa: CASSRTGKANYGYTF; CDR3nt: TGTGCCAGCAGCCGGACAGGGAAAGCTAACTATGGCTACACCTTC
v_gene: TRBV6-1; abundance: .; j_gene: TRBJ1-2; len: 14; d_gene: TRBD1; CDR3aa: CASSRDSVSYGYTF; CDR3nt: TGTGCCAGCAGCCGGGACAGCGTAAGCTATGGCTACACCTTC
v_gene: TRBV7-2; abundance: once; j_gene: TRBJ2-5; len: 13; d_gene: .; CDR3aa: CASSSRGGETQYF; CDR3nt: TGTGCCAGCAGCTCCCGGGGAGGAGAGACCCAGTACTTC
v_gene: TRBV30; abundance: .; j_gene: TRBJ2-5; len: 14; d_gene: TRBD2; CDR3aa: CAWRIISGGETQYF; CDR3nt: TGTGCCTGGAGGATAATATCGGGGGGAGAGACCCAGTACTTC
v_gene: TRBV6-5; abundance: .; j_gene: TRBJ1-4; len: 14; d_gene: .; CDR3aa: CASSEWGSNEKLFF; CDR3nt: TGTGCCAGCAGCGAGTGGGGCTCAAATGAAAAACTGTTTTTT
v_gene: TRBV28; abundance: once; j_gene: TRBJ1-5; len: 13; d_gene: .; CDR3aa: CASSWAGNQPQHF; CDR3nt: TGTGCCAGCAGCTGGGCAGGCAATCAGCCCCAGCATTTT
v_gene: TRBV12-3/TRBV12-4; abundance: .; j_gene: TRBJ2-1; len: 13; d_gene: .; CDR3aa: CASYGTTYNEQFF; CDR3nt: TGTGCCAGCTATGGCACTACCTACAATGAGCAGTTCTTC
v_gene: TRBV6-1; abundance: .; j_gene: TRBJ2-1; len: 15; d_gene: TRBD2; CDR3aa: CASREAGGPKNEQFF; CDR3nt: TGTGCCAGCAGGGAAGCGGGGGGGCCTAAAAATGAGCAGTTCTTC
v_gene: TRBV5-1; abundance: .; j_gene: TRBJ2-1; len: 16; d_gene: .; CDR3aa: CASSLVGGPSGNEQFF; CDR3nt: TGCGCCAGCAGCTTGGTTGGGGGCCCCAGTGGCAATGAGCAGTTCTTC
v_gene: TRBV7-2; abundance: .; j_gene: TRBJ2-3; len: 15; d_gene: .; CDR3aa: CASKLLGLSTDTQYF; CDR3nt: TGTGCCAGCAAACTTTTGGGACTCTCCACAGATACGCAGTATTTT
v_gene: TRBV3-1/TRBV3-2; abundance: .; j_gene: TRBJ1-4; len: 15; d_gene: TRBD1; CDR3aa: CASSQGTGGGEKLFF; CDR3nt: TGTGCCAGCAGCCAAGGGACAGGGGGCGGTGAAAAACTGTTTTTT
v_gene: TRBV28; abundance: .; j_gene: TRBJ2-4; len: 18; d_gene: TRBD2; CDR3aa: CASSPGLAGGGGKNIQYF; CDR3nt: TGTGCCAGCAGCCCGGGACTAGCGGGGGGAGGGGGCAAAAACATTCAGTACTTC
v_gene: TRBV27; abundance: .; j_gene: TRBJ2-7; len: 16; d_gene: TRBD1; CDR3aa: CASSSPRDRGSHEQYF; CDR3nt: TGTGCCAGCAGTTCCCCCCGGGACAGGGGGAGCCACGAGCAGTACTTC
v_gene: TRBV5-6; abundance: .; j_gene: TRBJ1-1; len: 16; d_gene: .; CDR3aa: CASSLRDIRGNTEAFF; CDR3nt: TGTGCCAGCAGCCTTCGGGACATAAGGGGCAACACTGAAGCTTTCTTT
v_gene: TRBV7-9; abundance: once; j_gene: TRBJ2-7; len: 13; d_gene: TRBD1; CDR3aa: CASSRTGGYEQYF; CDR3nt: TGTGCCAGCAGCCGGACAGGGGGGTACGAGCAGTACTTC
v_gene: TRBV18; abundance: few; j_gene: TRBJ2-7; len: 15; d_gene: TRBD1; CDR3aa: CASSYRQGGSYEQYF; CDR3nt: TGTGCCAGCTCATACCGACAGGGGGGATCCTACGAGCAGTACTTC
v_gene: TRBV19; abundance: .; j_gene: TRBJ1-6; len: 13; d_gene: .; CDR3aa: CATRDGQNSPLHF; CDR3nt: TGTGCCACCCGGGACGGACAGAATTCACCCCTCCACTTT
v_gene: TRBV15; abundance: .; j_gene: TRBJ1-4; len: 20; d_gene: .; CDR3aa: CATSTSWGEGTLPTNEKLFF; CDR3nt: TGTGCCACCAGCACCTCCTGGGGGGAGGGGACCCTGCCAACTAATGAAAAACTGTTTTTT
v_gene: TRBV5-1; abundance: .; j_gene: TRBJ1-3; len: 16; d_gene: .; CDR3aa: CASSLEGHFSGNTIYF; CDR3nt: TGCGCCAGCAGCTTGGAGGGGCACTTCTCTGGAAACACCATATATTTT
v_gene: TRBV5-8; abundance: .; j_gene: TRBJ1-3; len: 16; d_gene: .; CDR3aa: CASSTLGGLSGNTIYF; CDR3nt: TGTGCCAGCAGCACCCTGGGTGGGCTCTCTGGAAACACCATATATTTT
v_gene: TRBV2; abundance: once; j_gene: TRBJ1-1; len: 13; d_gene: .; CDR3aa: CASSQDRDTEAFF; CDR3nt: TGTGCCAGCAGTCAAGATCGAGATACTGAAGCTTTCTTT
v_gene: TRBV5-1; abundance: .; j_gene: TRBJ1-2; len: 13; d_gene: .; CDR3aa: CASSDRTHYGYTF; CDR3nt: TGCGCCAGCAGCGACAGGACCCACTATGGCTACACCTTC
v_gene: TRBV11-2; abundance: .; j_gene: TRBJ2-7; len: 17; d_gene: TRBD2; CDR3aa: CASSSPGLAGATYEQYF; CDR3nt: TGTGCCAGCAGCTCTCCGGGACTAGCGGGGGCCACCTACGAGCAGTACTTC
v_gene: TRBV5-1; abundance: .; j_gene: TRBJ2-5; len: 12; d_gene: .; CDR3aa: CASSLVSETQYF; CDR3nt: TGCGCCAGCAGCTTGGTATCAGAGACCCAGTACTTC
v_gene: TRBV20-1; abundance: .; j_gene: TRBJ2-7; len: 11; d_gene: .; CDR3aa: CSARLFEEQYF; CDR3nt: TGCAGTGCTAGACTCTTTGAGGAGCAGTACTTC
v_gene: TRBV4-2; abundance: .; j_gene: TRBJ2-3; len: 16; d_gene: TRBD1; CDR3aa: CASSPGQGASTDTQYF; CDR3nt: TGTGCCAGCAGCCCTGGACAGGGGGCTAGCACAGATACGCAGTATTTT
v_gene: TRBV30; abundance: .; j_gene: TRBJ1-1; len: 14; d_gene: .; CDR3aa: CAWRLHRENTEAFF; CDR3nt: TGTGCCTGGAGATTACACAGGGAGAACACTGAAGCTTTCTTT
v_gene: TRBV6-5; abundance: few; j_gene: TRBJ1-1; len: 14; d_gene: .; CDR3aa: CASSHATMNTEAFF; CDR3nt: TGTGCCAGCAGCCATGCCACAATGAACACTGAAGCTTTCTTT
v_gene: TRBV30; abundance: once; j_gene: TRBJ2-6; len: 13; d_gene: .; CDR3aa: CAWTGAGANVLTF; CDR3nt: TGTGCCTGGACAGGGGCTGGGGCCAACGTCCTGACTTTC
v_gene: TRBV19; abundance: .; j_gene: TRBJ2-3; len: 15; d_gene: .; CDR3aa: CASSTPSRALDTQYF; CDR3nt: TGTGCCAGTAGTACGCCCTCCAGGGCGCTTGATACGCAGTATTTT